Each of the 30 T cell receptor beta chains below was sequenced from the same sample in a study of early T cells in non-severe SARS-CoV-2 infection. Each CDR3 protein is one row after TCRdb ran MiXCR on the 5' RACE reads. The sample holds tens of thousands of distinct CDR3 sequences, around 6.1% seen once. Sequences were derived from whole blood, sampled at baseline. The receptors stem from an adult who was a healthcare worker with PCR-confirmed SARS-CoV-2 infection or an uninfected control (not recorded which).

This clonotype was counted ten times or more. This rearrangement joins TRBV9 to TRBJ1-1, with TRBD1 matching 8 bases. With 4 bases clipped from V and 7 bases from J, the junction kept 6 bases outside the gene matches. The CDR3 contains 13 residues. The germline V gene has CDR1 SGDLS and CDR2 YYNGEE. CDR3 in DNA: TGTGCCAGCAGCTTGACAGGGGAAGGTGAAGCTTTCTTT. Translated: CASSLTGEGEAFF.

This clonotype has ten or more counts. The chain is built from TRBV11-2 and TRBJ2-1; D is unclear. The CDR3 is 13 residues long. The germline V gene has CDR1 SGHAT and CDR2 FQNNGV. Between the trimmed V and J ends, which lost 0 bases and 5 bases, there was a span of 5 bases. CDR3 sequence (DNA): TGTGCCAGCAGCTTAGATGATAACAATGAGCAGTTCTTC. This gives the protein CASSLDDNNEQFF.

This clonotype was detected only a few times. V gene TRBV7-9 combines with J gene TRBJ2-1, with D hard to call. This CDR3 comprises 11 residues. V dropped 3 bases and J dropped 10 bases, with 7 bases sitting between them. From germline, CDR1 is SEHNR and CDR2 FQNEAQ (reference sequence). The CDR3 loop is CASSFSGEQFF. Written as DNA, the CDR3 is TGTGCCAGCAGCTTCTCCGGGGAGCAGTTCTTC.

Turning to this clonotype: A much larger clone is a single base away; this may be a read error. V is TRBV7-2 and J is TRBJ2-1, with 13 bases that match TRBD2. V lost 4 bases, J lost 12 bases, and 6 bases stayed unmatched. Germline V gives CDR1 SGHTA, CDR2 FQGNSA. This CDR3 region has 14 residues. The CDR3 DNA is TGTGCCAGCAGCTACCCCGGGACTAGCGGGGTGCAGTTCTTC. Translating it yields CASSYPGTSGVQFF.

This clonotype was detected many times. At one end, the junction sequence differs from germline, possibly due to a read error. The V and J genes are TRBV7-9 and TRBJ2-1; 7 nucleotides align to TRBD2. Per the germline V gene, CDR1 is SEHNR and CDR2 is FQNEAQ (reference sequence). This CDR3 comprises 11 residues. The CDR3 region has the DNA TGTGCCAGCAGCCCCCTAGCGGACATGGTCTTC. The encoded protein is CASSPLADMVF.

This clonotype was counted ten times or more. The chain joins TRBV6-5 to TRBJ1-1, with a possible D match to TRBD1 (5 bases). Trimming pared 6 bases from V and 1 base from J, leaving 15 bases between. Per the germline V gene, CDR1 is MNHEY and CDR2 is SVGAGI. The CDR3 is 15 amino acids. The CDR3 protein is CASRNDGRANTEAFF. The CDR3 nucleotides are TGTGCCAGCAGGAACGATGGCAGGGCGAACACTGAAGCTTTCTTT.

This clonotype was counted at least ten times. The chain recombines TRBV4-3 with TRBJ1-4; the D is unclear. The germline V gene has CDR1 LGHNA and CDR2 YSLEER. The germline V and J ends were trimmed by 1 base and 4 bases, with 7 bases remaining between them. CDR3 size: 14 residues. CDR3 nucleotide sequence: TGCGCCAGCAGCCAAGGGTTAATTAATGAAAAACTGTTTTTT. This sequence encodes CASSQGLINEKLFF.

This clonotype has ten or more counts. The chain carries TRBV6-5 and TRBJ2-1; no clear D. V was trimmed by 0 bases and J by 0 bases, leaving 18 bases between them. Looked up from germline, CDR1 is MNHEY and CDR2 is SVGAGI. This CDR3 spans 19 amino acids. The CDR3 loop is CASSYSTIPTSSSYNEQFF. CDR3 in DNA: TGTGCCAGCAGTTACTCGACGATCCCCACCTCTAGCTCCTACAATGAGCAGTTCTTC.

This clonotype was counted at least ten times. The gene calls are TRBV7-9 and TRBJ1-6; no clear D gene. The germline gives CDR1 SEHNR, CDR2 FQNEAQ (reference sequence). CDR3 size: 14 residues. The V end lost 6 bases, the J end lost 9 bases, and 15 bases lay between the germline ends. The CDR3 protein is CASSKEQRTSPLHF. The CDR3 nucleotides read TGTGCCAGCAGTAAAGAACAGCGTACTTCACCCCTCCACTTT.

This clonotype came up many times. The chain has TRBV9 and TRBJ2-7; 10 nucleotides match TRBD2. This CDR3 contains 15 residues. V was clipped by 0 bases and J by 2 bases; unmatched bases: 2. CDR1 and CDR2 from the germline V gene are SGDLS and YYNGEE. Written as DNA, the CDR3 is TGTGCCAGCAGCGTAGAAGGGACTAGCGCCTACGAGCAGTACTTC. This translates into CASSVEGTSAYEQYF.

The sample holds many counts of this clonotype. The chain is built from TRBV7-2 and TRBJ2-3; 9 bases map to TRBD2. CDR3 length equals 16 residues. The germline V gene has CDR1 SGHTA and CDR2 FQGNSA. V trimming: 0 bases; J trimming: 2 bases; junction bases outside the gene matches: 3. In DNA, the CDR3 is TGTGCCAGCAGCTTAGCCAGCGGGAGGCCCACAGATACGCAGTATTTT. This encodes CASSLASGRPTDTQYF.

This clonotype was seen at least ten times. This chain joins TRBV19 and TRBJ2-7, with 7 bases matching TRBD1. V shed 3 bases, J shed 2 bases, and the junction held 4 bases outside the gene matches. Germline loops: CDR1 LNHDA, CDR2 SQIVND (reference sequence). The CDR3 runs 14 residues. In DNA, the CDR3 is TGTGCCAGTAGTATCTTTCAGGGGGCCTACGAGCAGTACTTC. This translates into CASSIFQGAYEQYF.

This clonotype was detected only a few times. The V gene is TRBV7-2, the J gene TRBJ1-1; a possible D gene is TRBD1 (6 bases). V was trimmed by 2 bases and J by 4 bases, leaving 17 bases between them. Per germline, CDR1 SGHTA and CDR2 FQGNSA. CDR3 length: 16 amino acids. This chain's CDR3 is CASSLSVGHGVTEAFF. CDR3 DNA: TGTGCCAGCAGCTTATCCGTGGGACATGGGGTCACTGAAGCTTTCTTT.

The rearrangement uses TRBV20-1 and TRBJ1-2, with TRBD1 matching over 10 bases. V trimming: 4 bases; J trimming: 7 bases; junction bases outside the gene matches: 6. Germline V gene data show CDR1 as DFQATT and CDR2 as SNEGSKA (reference sequence). This CDR3 is 13 amino acids long. CDR3 sequence: CSATTGGKGGYTF. CDR3 nucleotides: TGCAGTGCTACGACAGGGGGCAAGGGTGGCTACACCTTC.

In this sample, this clonotype turned up a few times. This chain connects TRBV15 to TRBJ2-5; D possibly uses TRBD1 or TRBD2 (5 bases each). V was shortened by 4 bases and J by 2 bases, with 11 bases between the two germline ends. Germline CDR1 LNHNV, CDR2 YYDKDF (reference sequence). This CDR3 is built from 14 residues. In nucleotides, the CDR3 is TGTGCCACCAGCACCATGGGACGACAAGAGACCCAGTACTTC. Protein: CATSTMGRQETQYF.

This clonotype was detected many times. V and J are TRBV7-6 and TRBJ2-1, with 12 bases fitting TRBD1. The CDR3 runs to 14 residues. V shed 8 bases, J shed 7 bases, and the junction held 6 bases outside the gene matches. Germline V gene sequence: CDR1 SGHVS, CDR2 FNYEAQ. CDR3 region: CASSRDRGLNEQFF. Here the CDR3 DNA reads TGTGCCAGCTCACGGGACAGGGGGCTTAATGAGCAGTTCTTC.

This clonotype occurred a few times. The rearrangement joins TRBV20-1 to TRBJ2-6, with 7 bases fitting TRBD2. J gave up 0 bases and V 0 bases, and 8 bases lay outside the gene matches. CDR1 and CDR2 (germline): DFQATT, SNEGSKA (reference sequence). The CDR3 length is 18 residues. DNA of the CDR3: TGCAGTGCTAGAGATCGAGCGGGACCACACTCTGGGGCCAACGTCCTGACTTTC. Its translation is CSARDRAGPHSGANVLTF.

The sample holds many counts of this clonotype. This chain uses TRBV7-2 with TRBJ1-2, with 8 bases that match TRBD1. Trimming cost V 1 base and J 4 bases; bases outside gene matches: 8. The V gene's germline CDR1 is SGHTA and CDR2 FQGNSA. The CDR3 consists of 16 residues. As DNA, the CDR3 is TGTGCCAGCAGCTTAGAAGTTCGGGACAGGCCCTATGGCTACACCTTC. It translates to CASSLEVRDRPYGYTF.

Many counts were recorded for this clonotype. J is TRBJ2-3 and V is TRBV7-9, with a tentative D call TRBD2 (5 bases). Germline CDR1 is SEHNR and CDR2 is FQNEAQ (reference sequence). With 3 bases removed from V and 2 bases from J, the gap between germline ends came to 12 bases. This CDR3 region has 15 residues. The CDR3 protein is CASSLRGQDTDTQYF. CDR3 in DNA: TGTGCCAGCAGCTTGCGCGGGCAGGACACAGATACGCAGTATTTT.

This clonotype was observed a handful of times. The chain is built from TRBV11-3 and TRBJ1-1; possibly TRBD1 for D (5 bases). The V gene's germline CDR1 is SGHNT and CDR2 YENEEA. The CDR3 is made up of 13 amino acids. V was pared by 5 bases and J by 8 bases, with 15 bases between. CDR3 protein: CASSPTGHSEAFF. CDR3 nucleotide sequence: TGTGCCAGCAGCCCCACCGGACACTCAGAAGCTTTCTTT.

This clonotype was seen many times. The V call is TRBV7-9, the J call TRBJ2-3; D is unresolved. Trimming removed 5 bases from V and 9 bases from J, with 9 bases in between. The CDR3 is 11 amino acids. Per germline, CDR1 SEHNR and CDR2 FQNEAQ (reference sequence). The chain's CDR3 is CASSPRPTQYF. CDR3 DNA: TGTGCCAGCAGCCCCAGACCCACGCAGTATTTT.

This CDR3 reads CSGGQGNTEAFF. The DNA for the CDR3 is TGCAGCGGTGGACAGGGGAACACTGAAGCTTTCTTT. The rearrangement links TRBV29-1 to TRBJ1-1; 8 nucleotides match TRBD1. The CDR3 contains 12 residues. Germline V gene lookup returns CDR1 SQVTM and CDR2 ANQGSEA. J gave up 1 base and V 7 bases, and 2 bases lay outside the gene matches. Using reference TRBV29-1 and TRBJ1-1 for the parts outside the CDR3, the full variable domain is SAVISQKPSRDICQRGTSLTIQCQVDSQVTMMFWYRQQPGQSLTLIATANQGSEATYESGFVIDKFPISRPNLTFSTLTVSNMSPEDSSIYLCSGGQGNTEAFFGQGTRLTVV.

This clonotype occurred many times. This chain links TRBV28 with TRBJ2-5; TRBD2 agrees at 13 bases. CDR3 length: 17 amino acids. The junction had 6 bases not matched to a gene; V was cut back by 5 bases and J by 0 bases. Germline V gene data show CDR1 as MDHEN and CDR2 as SYDVKM. The DNA of the CDR3 is TGTGCCAGCAGTCTCGGGACTAGCGGGGTGTACCAAGAGACCCAGTACTTC. It is translated as CASSLGTSGVYQETQYF.

This clonotype was detected many times. V usage is TRBV4-1 and J usage is TRBJ1-3, with 7 bases that match TRBD1. Germline CDR1 MGHRA, CDR2 YSYEKL. The CDR3 spans 15 residues. With V trimmed by 2 bases and J by 6 bases, 7 bases remained unmatched. CDR3 sequence (DNA): TGCGCCAGCAGCCAAAGGGGGCTAGCTGAAAACACCATATATTTT. It specifies CASSQRGLAENTIYF.

In its sample, this clonotype was seen many times. This rearrangement joins TRBV20-1 to TRBJ2-1; 9 positions agree with TRBD2. This CDR3 is built from 15 residues. J gave up 7 bases and V 3 bases, and 10 bases lay outside the gene matches. The V gene's germline CDR1 is DFQATT and CDR2 SNEGSKA (reference sequence). The CDR3 DNA reads TGCAGTGCTAGGTCGATAGCGGGAGATTGGAATGAGCAGTTCTTC. Its protein product is CSARSIAGDWNEQFF.

This clonotype showed up many times. The J gene is TRBJ1-2, the V gene TRBV7-2; TRBD1 matches at 9 bases. The CDR3 covers 13 residues. V was clipped by 4 bases and J by 6 bases; unmatched bases: 3. From germline, CDR1 is SGHTA and CDR2 FQGNSA. The CDR3 region has the DNA TGTGCCAGCAGCTATGGGACAGGGAATGGCTACACCTTC. It yields the protein CASSYGTGNGYTF.

Many counts were recorded for this clonotype. This rearrangement joins TRBV29-1 to TRBJ2-7; no clear D gene. CDR1 is SQVTM and CDR2 is ANQGSEA in the germline V gene. The length of the CDR3 is 13 residues. V shed 4 bases and J shed 1 base, with 11 bases lying between them. The CDR3 DNA reads as TGCAGCGTTGGGGCCGCGAATTCCTACGAGCAGTACTTC. It translates to CSVGAANSYEQYF.

This clonotype was found many times. The chain combines TRBV9 with TRBJ2-1; D gene ambiguous. Germline V CDR1 and CDR2: SGDLS, YYNGEE. The CDR3 has 13 residues. Deletions cut 0 bases from V and 3 bases from J, with 4 bases between. CDR3 coding DNA: TGTGCCAGCAGCGTAGGCTACTACAATGAGCAGTTCTTC. Protein: CASSVGYYNEQFF.

The J gene is TRBJ2-7, the V gene TRBV7-2; D is possibly TRBD1 (6 bases). The CDR3 contains 14 residues. Trimming removed 1 base from V and 4 bases from J, with 11 bases in between. Germline-derived CDR1 and CDR2 are SGHTA and FQGNSA. CDR3 in amino acids: CASSLVTGSYEQYF. The CDR3 nucleotides are TGTGCCAGCAGCTTAGTTACAGGGTCATACGAGCAGTACTTC.

This rearrangement joins TRBV19 to TRBJ2-3; possible D gene TRBD2, 5 bases. This CDR3 is 16 amino acids long. Germline values: CDR1 LNHDA, CDR2 SQIVND (reference sequence). Trimming pared 0 bases from V and 10 bases from J, leaving 20 bases between. For the CDR3, the DNA is TGTGCCAGTAGTATAGATCTTGGAGGAAGTTCGGCGCCGCAGTATTTT. Its translation: CASSIDLGGSSAPQYF.